This TCR beta chain was sequenced during a study of T cells in Graves' hyperthyroidism and ophthalmopathy. This clonotype was observed at least ten times. The antigen is undetermined. The CDR3 is 13 residues long. Germline assignment: CDR1 GTSNPN and CDR2 SVGIG (reference sequence). The V end lost 0 bases, the J end lost 7 bases, and 12 bases lay between the germline ends. Study results and limitations: The model anticipated ophthalmopathy a median around 6 months pre-onset. Ophthalmopathy could be told apart from stable hyperthyroidism with a 13 V-J model.

Absence of ophthalmopathy progression within 18 months defined stable Graves' hyperthyroidism. Amplified TCR beta CDR3 regions derived from RNA transcripts. TCR CDR3 regions were first amplified by RT-PCR with HTBI primers. TCRdb re-derived calls from the multiplex PCR reads in MiXCR, one entry per CDR3 protein. Among some 550,000 distinct CDR3 sequences listed, 20% to 25% were seen once. This clonotype was obtained from a man younger than 30 with Graves' hyperthyroidism. Material: blood. This chain joins TRBV30 and TRBJ1-2; tentative D call: TRBD1 (5 bases). The CDR3 protein is CAWSVSDRVGYTF. The CDR3 DNA follows: TGTGCCTGGAGTGTCTCCGACAGAGTTGGCTACACCTTC.